The following is a T cell receptor (beta chain) sequence with its context. Germline V gene lookup returns CDR1 KGHSH and CDR2 LQKENI. The V end lost 0 bases, the J end lost 5 bases, and 4 bases lay between the germline ends. The CDR3 is 13 amino acids. This record belongs to a study of OX40 agonist ivuxolimab in advanced cancers. For the study at large: Dose-escalation patients suffered from hepatocellular carcinoma, melanoma, renal cell or head and neck cancer.

Assay used: immunoSEQ multiplex PCR; TCRdb lists only in-frame clones, some missing. The repertoire includes approximately 70,000 clones, around 90% of them detected once, and 1.3% sits in the top ten. This sequence was found in an adult with an advanced solid tumor such as melanoma, head and neck, liver or kidney cancer. The rearrangement links TRBV18 to TRBJ2-2; D is ambiguous. The source was CD4+ or CD8+ T cells sorted from blood, collected in a trial of the OX40 agonist ivuxolimab. CDR3 DNA: TGTGCCAGCTCACCACCTTATACCGGGGAGCTGTTTTTT. It encodes CASSPPYTGELFF.